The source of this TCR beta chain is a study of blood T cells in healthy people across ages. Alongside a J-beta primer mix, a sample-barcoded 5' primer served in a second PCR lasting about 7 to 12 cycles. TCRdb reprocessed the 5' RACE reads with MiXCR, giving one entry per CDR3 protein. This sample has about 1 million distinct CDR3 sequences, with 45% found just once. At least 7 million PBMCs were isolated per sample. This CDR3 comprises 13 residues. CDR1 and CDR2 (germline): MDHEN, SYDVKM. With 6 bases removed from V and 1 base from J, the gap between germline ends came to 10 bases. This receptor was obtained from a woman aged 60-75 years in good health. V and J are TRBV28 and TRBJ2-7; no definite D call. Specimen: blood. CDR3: CASRDLGSYEQYF. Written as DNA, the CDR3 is TGTGCCAGCAGGGATCTGGGGTCCTACGAGCAGTACTTC.